One and the same sample provided the 21 T cell receptor beta chains below, sequenced in a study of T cells in Graves' hyperthyroidism and ophthalmopathy. TCR beta CDR3 sequences were amplified from RNA transcripts. First-round RT-PCR targeting the TCR CDR3 was performed with the HTBI primer set. One entry per CDR3 protein results from TCRdb running MiXCR on the multiplex PCR reads. The table lists around 420,000 distinct CDR3 sequences, around 16% of them singletons. Sequencing was done on a sample of blood. The receptor set was obtained from a woman aged 18 to 35 with Graves' hyperthyroidism.

This clonotype was recorded many times. V is TRBV6-1 and J is TRBJ2-7; TRBD2 agrees at 10 bases. V trimming: 4 bases; J trimming: 4 bases; junction bases outside the gene matches: 7. The germline gives CDR1 MNHNS, CDR2 SASEGT. The CDR3 is 15 amino acids. DNA for the CDR3: TGTGCCAGCAGTGGTGAGCGGGAGGGCCTATACGAGCAGTACTTC. This translates into CASSGEREGLYEQYF.

This clonotype appeared many times. This sequence joins TRBV5-1 and TRBJ1-1, with D tentatively TRBD1 (5 bases). Trimming pared 2 bases from V and 4 bases from J, leaving 15 bases between. The CDR3 length is 15 residues. Germline lookup yields CDR1 SGHRS and CDR2 YFSETQ. CDR3 in DNA: TGCGCCAGCAGCTTTGGGGCGGAACCTACCACTGAAGCTTTCTTT. Its translation is CASSFGAEPTTEAFF.

This clonotype was recorded many times. This chain joins TRBV20-1 and TRBJ2-7, with 7 bases identical to TRBD2. V shed 1 base, J shed 6 bases, and the junction held 6 bases outside the gene matches. There are 13 residues in the CDR3. The germline CDR1 and CDR2 sequences are DFQATT and SNEGSKA (reference sequence). CDR3 region: CSARGLALGEQYF. The DNA for the CDR3 is TGCAGTGCTAGAGGACTAGCCCTGGGCGAGCAGTACTTC.

J is TRBJ2-5 and V is TRBV25-1, with 7 bases identical to TRBD1. Trimming took 4 bases from V and 5 from J; bases not matched to a gene: 7. Germline values: CDR1 MGHDK, CDR2 SYGVNS. This CDR3 comprises 14 residues. The CDR3 region is CASSVSRGIETQYF. DNA of the CDR3: TGTGCCAGCAGTGTTTCCAGGGGGATTGAGACCCAGTACTTC.

This clonotype was detected many times. The chain is built from TRBV24-1 and TRBJ2-5; 7 nucleotides agree with TRBD1. CDR1 and CDR2 from the germline V gene are KGHDR and SFDVKD. The J segment lost 5 bases and the V segment lost 7 bases, leaving 6 bases of the junction unmatched. The CDR3 is 13 residues long. CDR3 nucleotides: TGTGCCACCAGACAGGGGAAGACTGAGACCCAGTACTTC. Amino acid sequence: CATRQGKTETQYF.

Comments on this clonotype: A much larger clone differs from this one at a single base, so this may be a read error. This chain joins TRBV18 and TRBJ1-2, with D tentatively TRBD1 (5 bases). CDR3 length: 17 amino acids. Germline CDR1 reads KGHSH; CDR2 reads LQKENI. CDR3 DNA: TGTGCCAGCACACCTTCACGACAGTTTTCTCTTAACTATGGCTACACCTTC. It yields the protein CASTPSRQFSLNYGYTF.

This clonotype was recorded many times. The J gene is TRBJ2-1, the V gene TRBV20-1; 13 bases align to TRBD2. The CDR3 loop spans 15 amino acids. The ends lost 3 bases at V and 5 bases at J; junction bases unmatched: 4. The germline V gene has CDR1 DFQATT and CDR2 SNEGSKA (reference sequence). The CDR3, as DNA: TGCAGTGCTAGCCGGACTAGCGGGAGAGACAATGAGCAGTTCTTC. This translates into CSASRTSGRDNEQFF.

The chain joins TRBV19 to TRBJ1-5; D gene ambiguous. Germline V lookup: CDR1 LNHDA, CDR2 SQIVND (reference sequence). V shed 11 bases and J shed 11 bases, with 22 bases lying between them. The CDR3 extends over 13 amino acids. The CDR3 DNA sequence: TGTGCCTCCCGTCCCCCCGGGGTATCGGCCCAGCATTTT. This gives the protein CASRPPGVSAQHF.

This clonotype has a handful of counts. The CDR3 loop reads CASSEVLLGGYSRYEQYF. In DNA form, the CDR3 reads TGTGCCAGCAGTGAAGTGTTACTGGGTGGGTACAGCCGCTACGAGCAGTACTTC. The chain recombines TRBV2 with TRBJ2-7; D remains ambiguous. V lost 1 base and J lost 3, with 22 bases in between. The germline CDR1 and CDR2 sequences are SNHLY and FYNNEI. CDR3 length: 18 amino acids. Variable domain in full (rest from reference TRBV2 and TRBJ2-7): EPEVTQTPSHQVTQMGQEVILRCVPISNHLYFYWYRQILGQKVEFLVSFYNNEISEKSEIFDDQFSVERPDGSNFTLKIRSTKLEDSAMYFCASSEVLLGGYSRYEQYFGPGTRLTVT.

The genes are TRBV20-1 and TRBJ1-2; weak D call: TRBD1 (6 bases). The CDR3 sequence is 14 residues long. Looked up from germline, CDR1 is DFQATT and CDR2 is SNEGSKA (reference sequence). V lost 1 base and J 7 bases, leaving 16 bases between the germline ends. CDR3 region: CSARGRGGAGGYTF. CDR3 DNA sequence: TGCAGTGCTAGAGGAAGGGGGGGCGCGGGTGGCTACACCTTC.

This clonotype was recorded many times. This chain connects TRBV5-1 to TRBJ2-6; D call uncertain. The CDR3 runs 12 residues. Germline lookup yields CDR1 SGHRS and CDR2 YFSETQ. The ends were cut back, 5 bases at V and 4 bases at J, with 4 bases in the middle. CDR3 coding DNA: TGCGCCAGCAGTACCGGGGCCAACGTCCTGACTTTC. Amino acids: CASSTGANVLTF.

This clonotype was seen ten or more times. V usage is TRBV7-3 and J usage is TRBJ2-3, with no clear D. Germline CDR1 is SGHTA and CDR2 is FQGTGA. Trimming left V 5 bases short and J 1 base short, with 13 bases between. This CDR3 contains 15 residues. Here the CDR3 DNA reads TGTGCCAGCAGCGGGCAGGCCAGCGGCACAGATACGCAGTATTTT. Translating gives CASSGQASGTDTQYF.

This clonotype was seen more than once but under ten times. At one of its ends the junction is not consistent with the germline gene, which may arise from a read error. The gene calls are TRBV2 and TRBJ1-5, with 8 bases that match TRBD1. This CDR3 spans 14 amino acids. Germline V gene sequence: CDR1 SNHLY, CDR2 FYNNEI. The CDR3 protein is CASNEQGVREPQHF. DNA of the CDR3: TGTGCCAGCAATGAACAGGGGGTCCGCGAGCCCCAGCATTTT.

Ten or more counts support this clonotype. The J gene is TRBJ2-5, the V gene TRBV7-9, with D maybe TRBD1 (5 bases). Looked up from germline, CDR1 is SEHNR and CDR2 is FQNEAQ (reference sequence). The CDR3 consists of 12 residues. Trimming removed 5 bases at V and 4 bases at J, with 8 bases between. The CDR3 spells CASSGQGETQYF. The DNA of the CDR3 is TGTGCCAGCAGCGGGCAGGGAGAGACCCAGTACTTC. The full variable domain, rest sourced from reference TRBV7-9 and TRBJ2-5, is DTGVSQNPRHKITKRGQNVTFRCDPISEHNRLYWYRQTLGQGPEFLTYFQNEAQLEKSRLLSDRFSAERPKGSFSTLEIQRTEQGDSAMYLCASSGQGETQYFGPGTRLLVL.

This chain connects TRBV27 to TRBJ2-3; D is undetermined. Trimming left V 0 bases short and J 1 base short, with 5 bases between. The CDR3 totals 14 residues. Per germline, CDR1 MNHEY and CDR2 SMNVEV (reference sequence). CDR3: CASSLSDGTDTQYF. CDR3 nucleotides: TGTGCCAGCAGTTTATCGGACGGCACAGATACGCAGTATTTT.

Of note for this clonotype: Just one base apart from a much larger clone, this may be a read error. It is likely a read error, because the conserved phenylalanine at the end of the CDR3 is missing. The gene calls are TRBV7-9 and TRBJ1-2; no definite D call. CDR1 SEHNR and CDR2 FQNEAQ come from the germline V gene (reference sequence). The CDR3 contains 13 residues. V was clipped by 4 bases and J by 10 bases, with 16 bases between them. CDR3 sequence reads: CASSSGLSGAYTL. The CDR3 nucleotides read TGTGCCAGCAGCTCGGGCCTTTCCGGCGCCTACACCCTC.

This clonotype was found a few times. This chain links TRBV12-3 or TRBV12-4 with TRBJ2-5, with 10 nucleotides matching TRBD2. Losses at the gene ends were 6 bases for V and 5 bases for J; bases not matched to a gene: 6. This CDR3 is 14 amino acids long. CDR3 nucleotides: TGTGCCAGCAGAATAGCGGGAGGTCCGGAGACCCAGTACTTC. Encoded protein: CASRIAGGPETQYF.

In its sample, this clonotype was seen many times. The chain uses TRBV14 and TRBJ1-1, with D unclear. Germline-derived CDR1 and CDR2 are SGHDN and FVKESK. V was clipped by 4 bases and J by 6 bases, with 18 bases between them. The CDR3 extends over 15 amino acids. CDR3: CASSPRHREPSEAFF. Written as DNA, the CDR3 is TGTGCCAGCAGCCCCAGGCACAGAGAACCTTCTGAAGCTTTCTTT.

This clonotype was observed a handful of times. The chain recombines TRBV11-2 with TRBJ1-2, with no clear D. Germline V gives CDR1 SGHAT, CDR2 FQNNGV. The CDR3 length is 15 residues. Trimming shortened V by 5 bases and J by 8 bases, and 21 bases separated the two germline ends. This CDR3 reads CASSPSYRSVGGYTF. In DNA form, the CDR3 reads TGTGCCAGCAGCCCTTCCTATAGGTCGGTTGGGGGCTACACCTTC.

This clonotype was observed many times. The CDR3 sequence is CASSLSHRDAEAFF. Written as DNA, the CDR3 is TGTGCCAGCAGTTTATCCCATCGAGACGCTGAAGCTTTCTTT. V gene TRBV28 combines with J gene TRBJ1-1, with unresolved D. The CDR3 has 14 amino acids. The V and J ends lost 1 base and 6 bases respectively, with 12 bases between them. In germline, CDR1 is MDHEN, CDR2 SYDVKM.

The sample holds many counts of this clonotype. The rearrangement links TRBV28 to TRBJ2-3; 7 bases are a match to TRBD1. V dropped 7 bases and J dropped 4; count of bases not matched to a gene: 11. The V gene's germline CDR1 is MDHEN and CDR2 SYDVKM. This CDR3 has 15 amino acids. The CDR3: CASTHGQAFPDTQYF. The DNA for the CDR3 is TGTGCCAGCACTCACGGACAGGCTTTCCCAGATACGCAGTATTTT.